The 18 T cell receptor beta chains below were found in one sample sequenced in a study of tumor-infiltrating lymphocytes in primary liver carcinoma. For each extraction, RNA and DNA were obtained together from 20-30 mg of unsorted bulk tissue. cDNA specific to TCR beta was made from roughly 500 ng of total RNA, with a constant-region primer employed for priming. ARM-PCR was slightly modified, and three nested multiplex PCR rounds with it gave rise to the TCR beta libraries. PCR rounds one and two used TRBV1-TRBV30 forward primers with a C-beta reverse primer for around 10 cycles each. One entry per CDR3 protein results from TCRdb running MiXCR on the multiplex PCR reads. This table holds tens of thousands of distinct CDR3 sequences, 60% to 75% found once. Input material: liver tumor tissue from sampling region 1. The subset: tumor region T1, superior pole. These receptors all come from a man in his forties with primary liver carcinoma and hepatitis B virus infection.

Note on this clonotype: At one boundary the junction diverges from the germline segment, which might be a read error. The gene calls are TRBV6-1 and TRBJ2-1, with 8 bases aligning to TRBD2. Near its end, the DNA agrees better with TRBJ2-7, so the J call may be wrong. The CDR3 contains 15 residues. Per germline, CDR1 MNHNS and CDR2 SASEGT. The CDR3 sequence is CDSSKLASGYNEQYF. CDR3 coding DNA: TGTGACAGCAGTAAATTGGCTAGCGGGTACAATGAGCAGTACTTC.

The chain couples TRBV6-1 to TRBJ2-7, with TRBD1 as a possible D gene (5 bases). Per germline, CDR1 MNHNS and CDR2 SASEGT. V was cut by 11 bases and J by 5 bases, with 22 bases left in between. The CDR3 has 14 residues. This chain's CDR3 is CACDSGILSHEQYF. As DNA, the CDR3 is TGTGCCTGCGACAGTGGGATATTATCCCACGAGCAGTACTTC.

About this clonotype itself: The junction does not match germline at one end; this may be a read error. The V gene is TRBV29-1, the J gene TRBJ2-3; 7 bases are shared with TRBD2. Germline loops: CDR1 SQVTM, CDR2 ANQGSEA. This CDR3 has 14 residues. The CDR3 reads CNVDEAGEPDTQYF. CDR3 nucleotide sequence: TGCAACGTTGATGAGGCGGGAGAGCCAGATACGCAGTATTTT.

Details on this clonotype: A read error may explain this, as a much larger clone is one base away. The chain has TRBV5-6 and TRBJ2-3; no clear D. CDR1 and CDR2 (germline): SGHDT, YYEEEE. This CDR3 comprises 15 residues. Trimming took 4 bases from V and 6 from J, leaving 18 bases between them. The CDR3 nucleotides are TGTGCCAGCAGCCCGAACAGTGGGGTCGCCGATACGCAGTATTTT. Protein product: CASSPNSGVADTQYF.

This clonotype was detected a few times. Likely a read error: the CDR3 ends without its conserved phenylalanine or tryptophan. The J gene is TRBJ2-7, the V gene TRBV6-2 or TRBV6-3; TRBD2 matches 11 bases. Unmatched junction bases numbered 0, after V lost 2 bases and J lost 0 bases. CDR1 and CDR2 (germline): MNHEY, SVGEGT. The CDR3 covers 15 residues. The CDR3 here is CASSYTSGSSYEQYY. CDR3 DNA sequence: TGTGCCAGCAGTTACACTAGCGGGAGCTCCTACGAGCAGTACTAT.

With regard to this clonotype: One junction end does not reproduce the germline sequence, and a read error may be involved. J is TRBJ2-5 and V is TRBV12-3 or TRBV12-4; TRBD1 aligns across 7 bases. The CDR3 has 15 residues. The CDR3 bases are TGTGCCAACAGTTCGGGACAGATCTTCCAAGAGACCCGGTACTTC. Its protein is CANSSGQIFQETRYF.

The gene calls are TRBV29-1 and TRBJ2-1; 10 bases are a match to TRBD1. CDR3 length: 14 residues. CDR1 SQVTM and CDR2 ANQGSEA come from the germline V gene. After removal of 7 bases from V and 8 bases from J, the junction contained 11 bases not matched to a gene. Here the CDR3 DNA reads TGCAGCGGAATGCCTGGACAGGGGGTAGATGAGCAGTTCTTC. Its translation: CSGMPGQGVDEQFF.

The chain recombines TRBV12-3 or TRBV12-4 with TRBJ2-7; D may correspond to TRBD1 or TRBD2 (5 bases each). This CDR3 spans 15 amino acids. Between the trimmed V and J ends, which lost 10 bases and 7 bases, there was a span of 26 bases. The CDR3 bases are TGTGCCACCGCCCCGTTCGGACTGTTGGGGGATGAGCAGTACTTC. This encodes CATAPFGLLGDEQYF.

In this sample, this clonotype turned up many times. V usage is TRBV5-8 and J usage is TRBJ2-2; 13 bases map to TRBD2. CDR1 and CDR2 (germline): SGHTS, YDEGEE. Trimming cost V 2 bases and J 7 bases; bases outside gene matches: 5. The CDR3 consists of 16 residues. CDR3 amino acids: CASSLLAGGPVGELFF. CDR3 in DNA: TGTGCCAGCAGCTTACTAGCGGGAGGGCCGGTCGGGGAGCTGTTTTTT.

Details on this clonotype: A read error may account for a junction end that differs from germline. CDR3 amino acids: CASSSPRGKGRYEQYF. For the CDR3, the DNA is TGTGCCAGCAGTTCCCCCCGTGGGAAGGGACGGTACGAACAGTACTTC. The genes are TRBV28 and TRBJ2-7, with D tentatively TRBD1 or TRBD2 (5 bases each). In germline, CDR1 is MDHEN, CDR2 SYDVKM. The CDR3 extends over 16 amino acids.

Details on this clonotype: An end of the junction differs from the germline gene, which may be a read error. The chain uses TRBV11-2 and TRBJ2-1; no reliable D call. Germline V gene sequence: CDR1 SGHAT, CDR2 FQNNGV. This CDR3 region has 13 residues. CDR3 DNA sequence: TGTGCCAGTAGGAATAGCTCCTACGATGAGCAGTTCTTC. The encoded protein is CASRNSSYDEQFF.

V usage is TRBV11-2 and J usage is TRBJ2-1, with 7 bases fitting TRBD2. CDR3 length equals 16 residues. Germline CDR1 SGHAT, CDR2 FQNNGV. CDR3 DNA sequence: TGTGCTAACAGCTTAGATGGGTGTGCTGCGGGGGATGAGCAGTTCTTC. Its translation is CANSLDGCAAGDEQFF.

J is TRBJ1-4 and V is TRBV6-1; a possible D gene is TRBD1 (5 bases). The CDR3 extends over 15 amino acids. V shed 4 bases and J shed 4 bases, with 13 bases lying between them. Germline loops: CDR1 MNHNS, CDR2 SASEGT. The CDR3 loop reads CASSVQVGLNEKLFF. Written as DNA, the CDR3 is TGTGCCAGCAGTGTCCAGGTGGGGCTTAATGAAAAACTGTTTTTT.

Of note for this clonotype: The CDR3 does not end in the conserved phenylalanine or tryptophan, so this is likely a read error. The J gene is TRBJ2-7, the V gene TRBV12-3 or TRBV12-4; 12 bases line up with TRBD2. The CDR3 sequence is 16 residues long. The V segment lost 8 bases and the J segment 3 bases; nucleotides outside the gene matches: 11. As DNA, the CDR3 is TGTGCCAGCGAATCGGGACTAGCGGGCAGCTACTACGAGCAGTACTCC. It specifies CASESGLAGSYYEQYS.

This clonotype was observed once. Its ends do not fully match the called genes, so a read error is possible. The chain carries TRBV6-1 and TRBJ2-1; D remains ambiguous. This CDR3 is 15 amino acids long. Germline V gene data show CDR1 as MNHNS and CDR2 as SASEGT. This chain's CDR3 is CASTANGARRDEQFF. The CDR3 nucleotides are TGTGCCAGCACCGCTAACGGTGCCCGTAGGGATGAGCAATTCTTC.

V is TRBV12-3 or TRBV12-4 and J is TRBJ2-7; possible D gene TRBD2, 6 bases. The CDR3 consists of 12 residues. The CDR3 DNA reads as TGTGCTAGCGGTCGGATGGGTGAGGAGCAGTACTTC. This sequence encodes CASGRMGEEQYF.

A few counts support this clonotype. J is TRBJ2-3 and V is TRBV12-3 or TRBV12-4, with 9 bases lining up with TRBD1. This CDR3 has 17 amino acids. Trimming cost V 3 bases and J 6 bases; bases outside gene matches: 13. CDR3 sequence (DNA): TGTGCCAGCAGTTTGGGACAGGGACCTTCTAACACGGATACGCAGTATTTT. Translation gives CASSLGQGPSNTDTQYF.

The CDR3 is CASSPGHQKTKAFF. CDR3 nucleotide sequence: TGTGCCAGCAGCCCCGGACACCAGAAAACTAAAGCTTTCTTT. The chain links TRBV12-3 or TRBV12-4 to TRBJ1-1, with D perhaps matching TRBD1 (5 bases). The CDR3 length is 14 residues. Deletions cut 6 bases from V and 9 bases from J, with 20 bases between.